This T cell receptor (beta chain) was sequenced in a study of T cells after yellow fever vaccination. Study results and caveats: Once the booster was given, most primary-vaccination clones reappeared, at more than 95% for CD4 and around 90% for CD8.

V lost 8 bases to trimming and J lost 1 base; unmatched junction nucleotides: 7. Germline V gene data show CDR1 as DFQATT and CDR2 as SNEGSKA (reference sequence). This CDR3 has 13 residues. A process of 5'RACE template switching, which added a universal primer site and UMIs, was used to make TCR cDNA. One entry per CDR3 protein results from TCRdb running MiXCR on the 5' RACE reads. The sample holds under 50,000 distinct CDR3 sequences; 5% to 7% are singletons and the top ten take under 11%. Ten or more counts support this clonotype. The material sequenced was PBMCs, either bulk or a sorted T-cell subset (CD4+, CD8+, memory, or dextramer-sorted; not recorded which), taken 45 days after the yellow fever booster vaccination. The gene calls are TRBV20-1 and TRBJ1-1, with 7 nucleotides matching TRBD1. The sequence was obtained from a man aged 30 to 39 who received the YFV17D yellow fever vaccine. CDR3 DNA sequence: TGCAGTTCCCCCGGGACAGAGAACACTGAAGCTTTCTTT. Translation: CSSPGTENTEAFF.